This is a list of T cell receptor beta chains from one sample in a study of PD-1 blockade in classical Hodgkin lymphoma. TCRdb's table, derived via immunoSEQ multiplex PCR, lists solely in-frame clones and lacks some. The sample consists of 100,000 to 120,000 clones, around nine tenths of them appearing once. The sequences come from peripheral blood mononuclear cells (PBMCs), collected before the fourth cycle of nivolumab. All receptors derive from a human donor with classical Hodgkin lymphoma. The CDR3 runs from the conserved cysteine through the conserved F or W. A D gene is named only where the DNA matches it firmly. Some rows mark clone size as missing; the rest say once, few, many or name a class of expanded clone.

v_call: TRBV30; d_call: TRBD1; clone_size: few; j_call: TRBJ1-2; cdr3_aa: CAWSVAMTGGDGYGYTF; cdr3_nt: TGTGCCTGGAGTGTCGCCATGACAGGGGGCGATGGCTATGGCTACACCTTC
v_call: TRBV25-1; d_call: TRBD1; clone_size: .; j_call: TRBJ1-2; cdr3_aa: CASSEFGQADYGYTF; cdr3_nt: TGTGCCAGCAGTGAATTTGGACAGGCGGACTATGGCTACACCTTC
v_call: TRBV4-1; d_call: .; clone_size: once; j_call: TRBJ2-3; cdr3_aa: CASSQDAVATDTQYF; cdr3_nt: TGCGCCAGCAGCCAAGATGCCGTCGCCACAGATACGCAGTATTTT
v_call: TRBV30; d_call: TRBD1; clone_size: .; j_call: TRBJ1-5; cdr3_aa: CAWSADRGNQPQHF; cdr3_nt: TGTGCCTGGAGTGCCGACAGGGGCAATCAGCCCCAGCATTTT
v_call: TRBV4-3; d_call: .; clone_size: .; j_call: TRBJ2-3; cdr3_aa: CASSPQGGTDTQYF; cdr3_nt: TGCGCCAGCAGCCCACAGGGAGGCACAGATACGCAGTATTTT
v_call: TRBV30; d_call: .; clone_size: .; j_call: TRBJ1-1; cdr3_aa: CAWNKEAFF; cdr3_nt: TGTGCCTGGAACAAGGAAGCTTTCTTT
v_call: TRBV5-4; d_call: TRBD1; clone_size: .; j_call: TRBJ2-2; cdr3_aa: CASSLGTGGITGELFF; cdr3_nt: TGTGCCAGCAGCTTAGGGACAGGGGGCATTACCGGGGAGCTGTTTTTT
v_call: TRBV28; d_call: .; clone_size: .; j_call: TRBJ2-7; cdr3_aa: CASSLAGPPRDEQYF; cdr3_nt: TGTGCCAGCAGTTTGGCAGGACCCCCTCGGGACGAGCAGTACTTC
v_call: TRBV19; d_call: .; clone_size: .; j_call: TRBJ1-5; cdr3_aa: CASSPGRVFGNQPQHF; cdr3_nt: TGTGCCAGTAGTCCAGGGAGGGTATTCGGCAATCAGCCCCAGCATTTT
v_call: TRBV30; d_call: .; clone_size: .; j_call: TRBJ2-6; cdr3_aa: CAWSVGAGANVLTF; cdr3_nt: TGTGCCTGGAGTGTAGGCGCGGGGGCCAACGTCCTGACTTTC
v_call: TRBV7-9; d_call: .; clone_size: once; j_call: TRBJ1-2; cdr3_aa: CASSPVGDGYTF; cdr3_nt: TGTGCCAGCAGCCCGGTCGGGGACGGCTACACCTTC
v_call: TRBV5-1; d_call: TRBD1; clone_size: .; j_call: TRBJ2-7; cdr3_aa: CASSLPTGGLNEQYF; cdr3_nt: TGCGCCAGCAGCCTTCCGACAGGGGGTCTCAACGAGCAGTACTTC
v_call: TRBV28; d_call: TRBD1; clone_size: .; j_call: TRBJ2-7; cdr3_aa: CASSVTGQGVPEQYF; cdr3_nt: TGTGCCAGCAGTGTCACGGGACAGGGGGTCCCCGAGCAGTACTTC
v_call: TRBV7-2; d_call: TRBD2; clone_size: .; j_call: TRBJ2-5; cdr3_aa: CASSLAGLAGVETQYF; cdr3_nt: TGTGCCAGCAGCTTAGCGGGACTAGCGGGAGTAGAGACCCAGTACTTC
v_call: TRBV2; d_call: .; clone_size: .; j_call: TRBJ1-5; cdr3_aa: CASRSSPEQPQHF; cdr3_nt: TGTGCCAGCAGGTCGAGCCCGGAGCAGCCCCAGCATTTT
v_call: TRBV7-9; d_call: .; clone_size: .; j_call: TRBJ2-7; cdr3_aa: CASSLVNYEQYF; cdr3_nt: TGTGCCAGCAGCTTAGTTAACTACGAGCAGTACTTC
v_call: TRBV27; d_call: .; clone_size: .; j_call: TRBJ2-7; cdr3_aa: CASSRIPEPGGKQYF; cdr3_nt: TGTGCCAGCAGCCGAATCCCTGAGCCAGGGGGGAAGCAGTACTTC
v_call: TRBV27; d_call: .; clone_size: .; j_call: TRBJ2-3; cdr3_aa: CASSFTGTSDTQYF; cdr3_nt: TGTGCCAGCAGTTTCACCGGGACAAGCGATACGCAGTATTTT
v_call: TRBV14; d_call: TRBD2; clone_size: .; j_call: TRBJ2-1; cdr3_aa: CASSHRGGAGGFYEQFF; cdr3_nt: TGTGCCAGCAGCCACCGAGGCGGGGCGGGAGGGTTCTATGAGCAGTTCTTC
v_call: TRBV11-2; d_call: .; clone_size: .; j_call: TRBJ1-5; cdr3_aa: CASSLDPGLNQPQHF; cdr3_nt: TGTGCCAGCAGCTTGGACCCCGGGCTCAATCAGCCCCAGCATTTT
v_call: TRBV2; d_call: TRBD1; clone_size: .; j_call: TRBJ2-2; cdr3_aa: CASSPQTGLTGELFF; cdr3_nt: TGTGCCAGCAGCCCTCAGACAGGGCTCACCGGGGAGCTGTTTTTT
v_call: TRBV18; d_call: TRBD1; clone_size: .; j_call: TRBJ2-7; cdr3_aa: CASSPGTGTSYEQYF; cdr3_nt: TGTGCCAGCTCGCCCGGGACAGGGACCTCCTACGAGCAGTACTTC
v_call: TRBV7-2; d_call: .; clone_size: .; j_call: TRBJ2-2; cdr3_aa: CASSQTNSGPYTGELFF; cdr3_nt: TGTGCCAGCAGCCAAACCAACTCCGGGCCCTACACCGGGGAGCTGTTTTTT
v_call: TRBV10-3; d_call: TRBD1; clone_size: .; j_call: TRBJ1-6; cdr3_aa: CAISQQGSSPLHF; cdr3_nt: TGTGCCATCAGTCAACAGGGGAGCTCACCCCTCCACTTT
v_call: TRBV27; d_call: .; clone_size: .; j_call: TRBJ2-2; cdr3_aa: CASSLSLRGISNTGELFF; cdr3_nt: TGTGCCAGCAGTTTGTCCCTAAGGGGTATATCGAACACCGGGGAGCTGTTTTTT
v_call: TRBV7-2; d_call: .; clone_size: .; j_call: TRBJ1-2; cdr3_aa: CASSLGRNYGYTF; cdr3_nt: TGTGCCAGCAGCTTAGGCCGGAACTATGGCTACACCTTC
v_call: TRBV6-5; d_call: .; clone_size: .; j_call: TRBJ2-1; cdr3_aa: CASSYSGYNEQFF; cdr3_nt: TGTGCCAGCAGTTATAGCGGCTACAATGAGCAGTTCTTC
v_call: TRBV11-2; d_call: .; clone_size: .; j_call: TRBJ1-1; cdr3_aa: CASSERTAFF; cdr3_nt: TGTGCCAGCAGCGAACGAACGGCTTTCTTT
v_call: TRBV5-1; d_call: .; clone_size: .; j_call: TRBJ2-3; cdr3_aa: CASSLEIDWAQGSTDTQYF; cdr3_nt: TGCGCCAGCAGCTTGGAAATTGACTGGGCACAGGGTAGCACAGATACGCAGTATTTT
v_call: TRBV28; d_call: TRBD1; clone_size: .; j_call: TRBJ1-5; cdr3_aa: CASSPVGQGGHQPQHF; cdr3_nt: TGTGCCAGCAGTCCAGTAGGACAGGGGGGGCATCAGCCCCAGCATTTT
v_call: TRBV7-2; d_call: .; clone_size: .; j_call: TRBJ2-2; cdr3_aa: CASSLVPNTGELFF; cdr3_nt: TGTGCCAGCAGCTTAGTACCGAACACCGGGGAGCTGTTTTTT
v_call: TRBV25-1; d_call: .; clone_size: .; j_call: TRBJ1-2; cdr3_aa: CASSDGRIVGGNYGYTF; cdr3_nt: TGTGCCAGCAGTGACGGTAGGATCGTGGGGGGGAACTATGGCTACACCTTC
v_call: TRBV28; d_call: TRBD2; clone_size: .; j_call: TRBJ2-3; cdr3_aa: CASRGNLAGGTDTQYF; cdr3_nt: TGTGCCAGCAGGGGAAATCTAGCGGGAGGAACAGATACGCAGTATTTT
v_call: TRBV27; d_call: TRBD2; clone_size: .; j_call: TRBJ2-7; cdr3_aa: CASSSGTTYEQYF; cdr3_nt: TGTGCCAGCAGTTCCGGGACTACCTACGAGCAGTACTTC
v_call: TRBV7-9; d_call: .; clone_size: .; j_call: TRBJ2-7; cdr3_aa: CASSVSGSTYEQYF; cdr3_nt: TGTGCCAGCAGCGTCTCAGGGAGCACCTACGAGCAGTACTTC
v_call: TRBV18; d_call: TRBD1; clone_size: .; j_call: TRBJ1-1; cdr3_aa: CASSPPGTASTGAEAFF; cdr3_nt: TGTGCCAGCTCACCACCCGGGACAGCCTCTACCGGGGCTGAAGCTTTCTTT
v_call: TRBV4-1; d_call: .; clone_size: .; j_call: TRBJ1-4; cdr3_aa: CASSQAPFEKLFF; cdr3_nt: TGCGCCAGCAGCCAAGCTCCCTTCGAAAAACTGTTTTTT
v_call: TRBV7-9; d_call: TRBD1; clone_size: few; j_call: TRBJ2-7; cdr3_aa: CASSLPGGAGEQYF; cdr3_nt: TGTGCCAGCAGCTTACCAGGGGGCGCGGGCGAGCAGTACTTC
v_call: TRBV18; d_call: .; clone_size: .; j_call: TRBJ2-7; cdr3_aa: CASSPAGYEQYF; cdr3_nt: TGTGCCAGCTCACCAGCAGGGTACGAGCAGTACTTC